Presented here are 29 T cell receptor beta chains from one specimen sequenced in a study of cytomegalovirus exposure and HLA in healthy donors. The study ran its PCR with 60 Vbeta and 13 Jbeta primers. The table came from immunoSEQ multiplex PCR; TCRdb's copy has only in-frame clones and leaves some out. The profile shows tens of thousands of clones, around 81% of them singletons. Sequencing was done on a sample of PBMCs. The receptors shown here come from a man in his forties in good health and CMV-seronegative.

The rearrangement uses TRBV2 and TRBJ1-1, with TRBD1 identical over 7 bases. The V and J ends lost 0 bases and 2 bases, in that order; junction bases with no gene match: 3. Germline CDR1 is SNHLY and CDR2 is FYNNEI. The CDR3 sequence is 15 residues long. The CDR3 region has the DNA TGTGCCAGCAGTGAAGCGGACAGGTACAACACTGAAGCTTTCTTT. It codes for CASSEADRYNTEAFF.

The chain employs TRBV7-9 and TRBJ2-2, with 7 bases lining up with TRBD2. Germline V CDR1 and CDR2: SEHNR, FQNEAQ (reference sequence). The CDR3 runs to 15 residues. V lost 5 bases, J lost 7 bases, and 10 bases stayed unmatched. The CDR3 region is CASSARSGDVGELFF. As DNA, the CDR3 is TGTGCCAGCAGCGCAAGAAGCGGGGATGTCGGGGAGCTGTTTTTT.

V gene TRBV5-1 combines with J gene TRBJ1-4; 9 bases match TRBD1. The CDR3 totals 14 residues. Germline V gene data show CDR1 as SGHRS and CDR2 as YFSETQ. The V and J ends lost 2 bases and 7 bases, in that order; junction bases with no gene match: 3. The CDR3 protein is CASSFGQGSEKLFF. CDR3 DNA sequence: TGCGCCAGCAGCTTCGGACAGGGGAGTGAAAAACTGTTTTTT.

The genes are TRBV5-1 and TRBJ1-6; a weak D match, TRBD1 (6 bases). Germline CDR1 reads SGHRS; CDR2 reads YFSETQ. The CDR3 is 15 amino acids. The V end lost 3 bases, the J end lost 8 bases, and 15 bases lay between the germline ends. The CDR3 protein is CASSSSQGLDSPLHF. CDR3 nucleotide sequence: TGCGCCAGCAGCTCGTCTCAGGGGCTAGATTCACCCCTCCACTTT.

The chain recombines TRBV19 with TRBJ1-2, with D uncertain. CDR1 and CDR2 (germline): LNHDA, SQIVND (reference sequence). This CDR3 contains 14 residues. The V and J ends lost 5 bases and 2 bases respectively, with 12 bases between them. CDR3 amino acids: CASSPPAGNYGYTF. In DNA, the CDR3 is TGTGCCAGTAGTCCCCCCGCGGGAAACTATGGCTACACCTTC.

The V and J genes are TRBV28 and TRBJ2-4; 9 bases agree with TRBD2. The CDR3 length is 14 residues. Germline trimming cut 7 bases from V and 8 bases from J; bases unmatched to any gene: 9. The germline CDR1 and CDR2 sequences are MDHEN and SYDVKM. CDR3 DNA: TGTGCCAGCACAGCGGGGGGCCCTGGGGACATTCAGTACTTC. Protein: CASTAGGPGDIQYF.

CDR3 sequence (DNA): TGTGCCAGCAGCTTGTTGACGGGAGGCTACGAGCAGTACTTC. Translation: CASSLLTGGYEQYF. The chain combines TRBV5-4 with TRBJ2-7; 7 bases map to TRBD2. CDR1 and CDR2 from the germline V gene are SGHNT and YYREEE (reference sequence). With 1 base clipped from V and 3 bases from J, the junction kept 4 bases outside the gene matches. This CDR3 is built from 14 residues.

This clone was recorded a few times. The chain carries TRBV6-6 and TRBJ1-1; D perhaps matches TRBD1 (5 bases). The CDR3 extends over 14 amino acids. V dropped 5 bases and J dropped 1 base, with 11 bases sitting between them. Per the germline V gene, CDR1 is MNHNY and CDR2 is SVGAGI (reference sequence). CDR3 sequence: CASSVPTENTEAFF. CDR3 nucleotides: TGTGCCAGCAGTGTACCGACAGAGAACACTGAAGCTTTCTTT.

V gene TRBV7-8 combines with J gene TRBJ2-7; D perhaps matches TRBD2 (6 bases). Germline lookup yields CDR1 SGHVS and CDR2 FQNEAQ. The CDR3 loop spans 20 amino acids. V lost 3 bases and J lost 3, with 30 bases in between. CDR3 DNA: TGTGCCAGCAGCTTTTCTCTAGCGCTGCAACCACACGTCCTGGTCTACGAGCAGTACTTC. This sequence encodes CASSFSLALQPHVLVYEQYF.

The V and J genes are TRBV7-3 and TRBJ2-7; D is undetermined. CDR1 is SGHTA and CDR2 is FQGTGA in the germline V gene. CDR3 length equals 13 residues. V was cut by 5 bases and J by 1 base, with 9 bases left in between. The CDR3 nucleotides read TGTGCCAGCAGCGCCCAGTCATCCTACGAGCAGTACTTC. Its protein product is CASSAQSSYEQYF. Looking up the rest from reference TRBV7-3 and TRBJ2-7 gives the full variable domain: GAGVSQTPSNKVTEKGKYVELRCDPISGHTALYWYRQSLGQGPEFLIYFQGTGAADDSGLPNDRFFAVRPEGSVSTLKIQRTERGDSAVYLCASSAQSSYEQYFGPGTRLTVT.

V usage is TRBV7-2 and J usage is TRBJ2-3; TRBD1 agrees at 7 bases. The V segment lost 6 bases and the J segment 2 bases; nucleotides outside the gene matches: 17. This CDR3 comprises 18 residues. Germline CDR1 reads SGHTA; CDR2 reads FQGNSA. The CDR3 region is CASSEASGTELHTDTQYF. The CDR3 DNA is TGTGCCAGCAGTGAGGCCTCCGGGACAGAGCTACACACAGATACGCAGTATTTT.

The chain carries TRBV27 and TRBJ2-3; 8 positions agree with TRBD2. CDR1 and CDR2 from the germline V gene are MNHEY and SMNVEV (reference sequence). The CDR3 is 14 residues long. V lost 7 bases and J lost 1; bases outside the gene matches: 4. The CDR3 nucleotides read TGTGCCAGCACCCCGGGGGGGGGCACAGATACGCAGTATTTT. Translating it yields CASTPGGGTDTQYF.

The DNA for the CDR3 is TGCAGCGTTGATGAGGGCTCTAATGAAAAACTGTTTTTT. It codes for CSVDEGSNEKLFF. V gene TRBV29-1 combines with J gene TRBJ1-4; D gene uncertain. The germline V gene has CDR1 SQVTM and CDR2 ANQGSEA. V lost 3 bases and J lost 3, with 8 bases in between. The CDR3 has 13 residues. Full variable domain (missing parts from reference TRBV29-1 and TRBJ1-4): SAVISQKPSRDICQRGTSLTIQCQVDSQVTMMFWYRQQPGQSLTLIATANQGSEATYESGFVIDKFPISRPNLTFSTLTVSNMSPEDSSIYLCSVDEGSNEKLFFGSGTQLSVL.

This chain joins TRBV9 and TRBJ2-7; TRBD2 matches 8 bases. The CDR3 extends over 13 amino acids. CDR1 is SGDLS and CDR2 is YYNGEE in the germline V gene. V dropped 2 bases and J dropped 3; count of bases not matched to a gene: 1. As DNA, the CDR3 is TGTGCCAGCAGCGTTACTAGCGGCTACGAGCAGTACTTC. This gives the protein CASSVTSGYEQYF.

This clone was detected once. The chain combines TRBV9 with TRBJ1-1; 9 bases fit TRBD1. The ends lost 4 bases at V and 0 bases at J; junction bases unmatched: 7. The CDR3 loop spans 16 amino acids. Germline CDR1 and CDR2: SGDLS and YYNGEE. DNA for the CDR3: TGTGCCAGCAGCTGGGGACAGGGTGGGATGAACACTGAAGCTTTCTTT. Protein: CASSWGQGGMNTEAFF.

The chain has TRBV7-9 and TRBJ2-7; unclear D gene. Trimming took 5 bases from V and 3 from J, leaving 11 bases between them. There are 13 residues in the CDR3. Per germline, CDR1 SEHNR and CDR2 FQNEAQ (reference sequence). The CDR3 sequence is CASSPENGYEQYF. CDR3 nucleotide sequence: TGTGCCAGCAGCCCCGAGAACGGCTACGAGCAGTACTTC. Variable domain in full (rest from reference TRBV7-9 and TRBJ2-7): DTGVSQNPRHKITKRGQNVTFRCDPISEHNRLYWYRQTLGQGPEFLTYFQNEAQLEKSRLLSDRFSAERPKGSFSTLEIQRTEQGDSAMYLCASSPENGYEQYFGPGTRLTVT.

V is TRBV5-1 and J is TRBJ1-2; D uncertain. V lost 4 bases, J lost 3 bases, and 16 bases lay in between. Germline CDR1 and CDR2: SGHRS and YFSETQ. The CDR3 is 15 amino acids. The CDR3 DNA reads as TGCGCCAGCAGCCTTGAAGATCAGGCGTACTATGGCTACACCTTC. This gives the protein CASSLEDQAYYGYTF.

The V gene is TRBV6-1, the J gene TRBJ2-1, with D unclear. Trimming stripped 2 bases from V and 0 bases from J, with 14 bases between. This CDR3 is 17 amino acids long. Germline CDR1 and CDR2: MNHNS and SASEGT. CDR3 coding DNA: TGTGCCAGCAGTGAACGTCTACCACCATCCTCCTACAATGAGCAGTTCTTC. Translating it yields CASSERLPPSSYNEQFF.

The chain joins TRBV2 to TRBJ1-2; TRBD1 agrees at 7 bases. V was clipped by 6 bases and J by 8 bases; unmatched bases: 12. Per the germline V gene, CDR1 is SNHLY and CDR2 is FYNNEI. The CDR3 spans 14 residues. CDR3 coding DNA: TGTGCCAGCAGGATCGACACGACAGGGTCGGGCTACACCTTC. Translating it yields CASRIDTTGSGYTF.

The chain combines TRBV9 with TRBJ1-4; D is unresolved. The CDR3 sequence is 13 residues long. Per germline, CDR1 SGDLS and CDR2 YYNGEE. Deletions cut 7 bases from V and 7 bases from J, with 14 bases between. CDR3 sequence reads: CASGRAVGEKLFF. The CDR3 coding sequence is TGTGCCAGCGGGCGGGCGGTAGGTGAAAAACTGTTTTTT.

This clone was recorded once. This chain connects TRBV5-1 to TRBJ2-5; D is possibly TRBD1 (7 bases). CDR3 length: 15 amino acids. The V gene's germline CDR1 is SGHRS and CDR2 YFSETQ. V was shortened by 5 bases and J by 0 bases, with 14 bases between the two germline ends. This chain's CDR3 is CASRRAGQNQETQYF. The CDR3 DNA is TGCGCCAGCAGGCGGGCGGGACAGAACCAAGAGACCCAGTACTTC. Full variable domain (missing parts from reference TRBV5-1 and TRBJ2-5): KAGVTQTPRYLIKTRGQQVTLSCSPISGHRSVSWYQQTPGQGLQFLFEYFSETQRNKGNFPGRFSGRQFSNSRSEMNVSTLELGDSALYLCASRRAGQNQETQYFGPGTRLLVL.

V and J are TRBV5-1 and TRBJ2-6, with D tentatively TRBD1 (5 bases). The V gene lost 4 bases and the J gene lost 4 bases, with 12 bases spanning the gap. The CDR3 extends over 15 amino acids. The V gene's germline CDR1 is SGHRS and CDR2 YFSETQ. CDR3 loop: CASSLSGNGANVLTF. CDR3 nucleotide sequence: TGCGCCAGCAGCCTATCAGGGAACGGGGCCAACGTCCTGACTTTC.

The J gene is TRBJ2-2, the V gene TRBV28; 8 bases line up with TRBD2. Looked up from germline, CDR1 is MDHEN and CDR2 is SYDVKM. V lost 3 bases, J lost 4 bases, and 1 base stayed unmatched. The CDR3 loop spans 14 amino acids. CDR3 sequence (DNA): TGTGCCAGCAGTTTCGGGACTAGCACCGGGGAGCTGTTTTTT. As protein: CASSFGTSTGELFF.

This clone appeared once. The chain couples TRBV4-1 to TRBJ2-7, with unresolved D. V was shortened by 0 bases and J by 2 bases, with 8 bases between the two germline ends. The germline CDR1 and CDR2 sequences are MGHRA and YSYEKL. The CDR3 sequence is 14 residues long. The CDR3 sequence is CASSQDMRAYEQYF. Here the CDR3 DNA reads TGCGCCAGCAGCCAAGATATGAGAGCCTACGAGCAGTACTTC.

J is TRBJ2-2 and V is TRBV27; 8 nucleotides match TRBD1. Germline V gene data show CDR1 as MNHEY and CDR2 as SMNVEV (reference sequence). The trim removed 6 bases at V and 1 base at J, leaving 10 bases unmatched. The CDR3 runs 17 residues. The CDR3 is CASSAIGQGGNTGELFF. The CDR3 DNA sequence: TGTGCCAGCAGCGCCATCGGACAGGGAGGGAACACCGGGGAGCTGTTTTTT.

This chain uses TRBV12-5 with TRBJ1-6, with TRBD1 matching 9 bases. Trimming cost V 5 bases and J 8 bases; bases outside gene matches: 4. The CDR3 is 14 residues long. Germline V lookup: CDR1 LGHNT, CDR2 FRNRAP. The CDR3 DNA sequence: TGTGCTAGTGGTCGGGACAGGGTGGATTCACCCCTCCACTTT. It translates to CASGRDRVDSPLHF.

This chain links TRBV5-1 with TRBJ2-3; TRBD1 aligns across 9 bases. The CDR3 is made up of 16 amino acids. Trimming cost V 4 bases and J 6 bases; bases outside gene matches: 12. Germline CDR1 SGHRS, CDR2 YFSETQ. CDR3 coding DNA: TGCGCCAGCAGCGCAACCGCGGGACAGGGTTATGATACGCAGTATTTT. Translation: CASSATAGQGYDTQYF.

This clone was observed a single time. The chain employs TRBV25-1 and TRBJ2-1; TRBD2 might be the D (5 bases). The CDR3 loop spans 15 amino acids. Trimming left V 3 bases short and J 9 bases short, with 18 bases between. Germline-derived CDR1 and CDR2 are MGHDK and SYGVNS. As DNA, the CDR3 is TGTGCCAGCAGTGAGGCAGACCCCATTCGGGGTGAGCAGTTCTTC. Translated, it gives CASSEADPIRGEQFF.

The chain couples TRBV7-3 to TRBJ2-6; D is possibly TRBD2 (5 bases). The CDR3 loop spans 16 amino acids. Looked up from germline, CDR1 is SGHTA and CDR2 is FQGTGA. Trimming pared 7 bases from V and 2 bases from J, leaving 15 bases between. CDR3 protein: CASNSGLRAGANVLTF. The CDR3 DNA is TGTGCCAGCAACTCAGGCTTGAGGGCTGGGGCCAACGTCCTGACTTTC.